This T cell receptor (beta chain) stems from a study of regulatory T cells in long-lasting Graves disease. As to time point: persistent/refractory GD, antithyroid drugs over 5 years with positive TRAb. From PBMCs, RNA was extracted and then used to make the TCR library. Study-level points and caveats: Analyses excluded thyroid tissue, covering peripheral blood alone. Whereas new patients shared about a thousand public clonotypes, persistent patients shared more, at under 3,500. Persistent Graves' patients showed less TCR diversity than newly diagnosed patients showed.

Construction of TCR beta libraries relied on iRepertoire HTBI primers and on Arm-PCR targeting CDR3 regions. TCRdb called the multiplex PCR reads again in MiXCR, with one record for every CDR3 protein. There are some 450,000 distinct CDR3 sequences in the sample; around 22% occur only once, and about 26% lies in the top ten. As to this clonotype: Its antigen is not identified.

The receptor comes from a female donor with Graves disease. The sample was peripheral blood mononuclear cells (PBMCs), taken when the disease was refractory, from a patient treated with antithyroid drugs.

The CDR3 spells CASSPQLGRSYEQYF. CDR3 DNA: TGTGCCAGCAGTCCCCAACTCGGACGGTCCTACGAGCAGTACTTC. The chain couples TRBV6-2 or TRBV6-3 to TRBJ2-7; D gene ambiguous. The V gene's germline CDR1 is MNHEY and CDR2 SVGEGT. Trimming took 5 bases from V and 1 from J, leaving 15 bases between them. The CDR3 is 15 amino acids.